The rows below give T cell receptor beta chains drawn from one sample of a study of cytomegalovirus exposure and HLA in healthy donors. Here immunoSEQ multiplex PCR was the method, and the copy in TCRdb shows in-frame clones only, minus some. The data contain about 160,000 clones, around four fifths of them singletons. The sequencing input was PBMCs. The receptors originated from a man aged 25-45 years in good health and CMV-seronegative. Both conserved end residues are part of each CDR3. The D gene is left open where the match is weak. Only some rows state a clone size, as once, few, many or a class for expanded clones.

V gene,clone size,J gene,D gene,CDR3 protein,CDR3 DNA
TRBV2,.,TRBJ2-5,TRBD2,CASSGTSGGIGSQYF,TGTGCCAGCAGTGGGACTAGCGGGGGAATCGGGAGCCAGTACTTC
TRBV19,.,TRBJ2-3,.,CASSSRVGTDTQYF,TGTGCCAGTAGTTCTCGGGTTGGCACAGATACGCAGTATTTT
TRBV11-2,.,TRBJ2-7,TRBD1,CASSFGTESYEQYF,TGTGCCAGCAGCTTCGGGACAGAATCCTACGAGCAGTACTTC
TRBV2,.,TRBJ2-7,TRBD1,CASSEAVGQGRSYEQYF,TGTGCCAGCAGTGAAGCGGTCGGACAGGGACGCTCCTACGAGCAGTACTTC
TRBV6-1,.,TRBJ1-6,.,CASSEQQGYNSPLHF,TGTGCCAGCAGTGAACAACAGGGTTATAATTCACCCCTCCACTTT
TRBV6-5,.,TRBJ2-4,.,CASSPPGARKNIQYF,TGTGCCAGCAGCCCCCCAGGTGCCAGGAAAAACATTCAGTACTTC
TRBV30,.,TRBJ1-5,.,CAWSKGGGNQPQHF,TGTGCCTGGAGTAAGGGAGGAGGCAATCAGCCCCAGCATTTT
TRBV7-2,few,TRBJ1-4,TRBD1,CASSSPTDRPRELFF,TGTGCCAGCAGCTCGCCAACGGACAGGCCCAGGGAACTGTTTTTT
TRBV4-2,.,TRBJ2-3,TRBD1,CASSQASLDRGRDTQYF,TGTGCCAGCAGCCAAGCCAGCTTGGACAGGGGAAGAGATACGCAGTATTTT
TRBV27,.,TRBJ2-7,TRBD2,CASSLSLTSGLYEQYF,TGTGCCAGCAGTTTATCGCTCACTAGCGGGTTATACGAGCAGTACTTC
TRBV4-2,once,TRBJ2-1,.,CASSYDSDSYNEQFF,TGTGCCAGCAGCTATGACAGTGACAGCTACAATGAGCAGTTCTTC
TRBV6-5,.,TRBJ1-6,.,CASSYKDSPNSPLHF,TGTGCCAGCAGTTACAAGGACAGTCCGAATTCACCCCTCCACTTT
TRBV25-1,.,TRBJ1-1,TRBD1,CASSSPDRGDTEAFF,TGTGCCAGCAGTTCACCCGACAGGGGAGATACTGAAGCTTTCTTT
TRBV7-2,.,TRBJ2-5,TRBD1,CASSSPRTGEETQYF,TGTGCCAGCAGCTCCCCCCGGACAGGAGAAGAGACCCAGTACTTC
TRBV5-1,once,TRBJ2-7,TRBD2,CASSLTSGSRYEQYF,TGCGCCAGCAGCTTGACTAGCGGGAGTAGGTACGAGCAGTACTTC
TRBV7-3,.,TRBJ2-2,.,CASRKGTTNTGELFF,TGTGCCAGCAGGAAAGGGACAACTAACACCGGGGAGCTGTTTTTT
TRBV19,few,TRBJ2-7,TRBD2,CASSTSLTSGFPYEQYF,TGTGCCAGTAGTACTTCATTGACTAGCGGATTTCCCTACGAGCAGTACTTC
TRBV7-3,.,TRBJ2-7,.,CASSPSPGDEQYF,TGTGCCAGCAGCCCAAGCCCCGGGGACGAGCAGTACTTC
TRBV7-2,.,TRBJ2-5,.,CASSLAGVGETQYF,TGTGCCAGCAGCTTAGCAGGGGTGGGCGAGACCCAGTACTTC
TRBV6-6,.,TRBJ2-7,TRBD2,CASTASREGYEQYF,TGTGCCAGCACCGCCTCACGGGAGGGCTACGAGCAGTACTTC
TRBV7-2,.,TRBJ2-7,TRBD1,CASRRGAGGSYEQYF,TGTGCCAGCAGACGAGGGGCAGGGGGCTCCTACGAGCAGTACTTC
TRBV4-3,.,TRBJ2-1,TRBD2,CASSQGTSGLYNEQFF,TGCGCCAGCAGCCAAGGGACTAGCGGGCTCTACAATGAGCAGTTCTTC
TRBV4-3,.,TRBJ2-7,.,CASSQESRDQRSGEQYF,TGCGCCAGCAGCCAGGAGAGTAGGGATCAGCGGTCTGGCGAGCAGTACTTC
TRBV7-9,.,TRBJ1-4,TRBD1,CASSPGTGIEKLFF,TGTGCCAGCAGCCCCGGGACAGGGATTGAAAAACTGTTTTTT
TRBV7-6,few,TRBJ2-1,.,CASSLGQNNEQFF,TGTGCCAGCAGCTTAGGACAGAACAATGAGCAGTTCTTC
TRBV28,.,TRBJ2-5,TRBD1,CASHGTGEGETQYF,TGTGCCAGCCATGGGACAGGCGAGGGAGAGACCCAGTACTTC
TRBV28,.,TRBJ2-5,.,CASREGGEETQYF,TGTGCCAGCAGGGAGGGGGGGGAAGAGACCCAGTACTTC
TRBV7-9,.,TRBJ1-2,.,CASSVDSYGYTF,TGTGCCAGCAGCGTGGACAGCTATGGCTACACCTTC
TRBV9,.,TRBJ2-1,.,CASSVVVGAFYNEQFF,TGTGCCAGCAGCGTAGTTGTGGGGGCCTTCTACAATGAGCAGTTCTTC
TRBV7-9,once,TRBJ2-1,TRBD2,CASSLGTSGRIDNEQFF,TGTGCCAGCAGCCTCGGGACTAGCGGGAGGATAGATAATGAGCAGTTCTTC
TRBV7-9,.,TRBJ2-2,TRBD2,CASSLGLAVDTGELFF,TGTGCCAGCAGCTTAGGCCTAGCGGTGGACACCGGGGAGCTGTTTTTT